The 23 T cell receptor beta chains reported below all come from one sample, sequenced in a study of T cells in Graves' hyperthyroidism and ophthalmopathy. Amplified regions were TCR beta CDR3 sequences from RNA transcripts. The TCR CDR3 first-round RT-PCR relied on the HTBI primer set. TCRdb reanalysed the multiplex PCR reads using MiXCR and keeps one entry per CDR3 protein. The table shows a few hundred thousand distinct CDR3 sequences, with around 43% occurring only once. Sequenced sample: peripheral blood or thyroid tissue (not recorded which). These receptors came from an adult woman with Graves' disease, either hyperthyroidism or ophthalmopathy (not recorded which).

Of note for this clonotype: Germline is not matched at one junction end, which may reflect a read error. This chain connects TRBV2 to TRBJ2-6; 8 bases map to TRBD1. Germline-derived CDR1 and CDR2 are SNHLY and FYNNEI. This CDR3 spans 13 amino acids. In DNA form, the CDR3 reads TGTGCCAGCAGTGACCAGGGGGCCAACATCCTGACTTTC. This encodes CASSDQGANILTF. Full variable domain (outside the CDR3, taken from reference TRBV2 and TRBJ2-6): EPEVTQTPSHQVTQMGQEVILRCVPISNHLYFYWYRQILGQKVEFLVSFYNNEISEKSEIFDDQFSVERPDGSNFTLKIRSTKLEDSAMYFCASSDQGANILTFGAGSRLTVL.

This sequence joins TRBV7-8 and TRBJ2-5; perhaps TRBD2 as D (6 bases). V lost 9 bases to trimming and J lost 2 bases, with 22 bases between them. The V gene's germline CDR1 is SGHVS and CDR2 FQNEAQ. The CDR3 runs 16 residues. The CDR3 region has the DNA TGTGCCAGTAGTAATCTCTGGCTGGCGGGGCAAGAGACCCAGTACTTC. It is translated as CASSNLWLAGQETQYF.

This chain joins TRBV19 and TRBJ2-1; 8 nucleotides match TRBD2. This CDR3 spans 12 amino acids. Germline values: CDR1 LNHDA, CDR2 SQIVND (reference sequence). The J segment lost 9 bases and the V segment lost 4 bases, leaving 2 bases of the junction unmatched. The CDR3, as DNA: TGTGCCAGTAGTACGAGCGGGAGTGAGCAGTTCTTC. This codes for CASSTSGSEQFF.

With respect to this clonotype: One junction end does not reproduce the germline sequence, and a read error may be involved. This chain joins TRBV5-1 and TRBJ2-5; D uncertain. Germline loops: CDR1 SGHRS, CDR2 YFSETQ. The CDR3 runs 15 residues. This CDR3 reads CASSPRALHQETQYF. The CDR3, as DNA: TGTGCCAGCAGCCCGCGAGCGCTACATCAAGAGACCCAGTACTTC. The full variable domain, in which reference TRBV5-1 and TRBJ2-5 provide the parts outside the CDR3, is KAGVTQTPRYLIKTRGQQVTLSCSPISGHRSVSWYQQTPGQGLQFLFEYFSETQRNKGNFPGRFSGRQFSNSRSEMNVSTLELGDSALYLCASSPRALHQETQYFGPGTRLLVL.

In the case of this clonotype: A much larger clonotype is one base distant, so this may be a read error. The CDR3 loop is CAGSQRQGGLETQYF. The CDR3 DNA sequence: TGTGCCGGCAGCCAAAGACAGGGAGGTTTGGAGACCCAGTACTTC. J is TRBJ2-5 and V is TRBV7-2; D is perhaps TRBD1 (7 bases). The CDR3 loop spans 15 amino acids. In germline, CDR1 is SGHTA, CDR2 FQGNSA.

This sequence joins TRBV29-1 and TRBJ2-5; 10 bases match TRBD2. With 8 bases clipped from V and 7 bases from J, the junction kept 10 bases outside the gene matches. In germline, CDR1 is SQVTM, CDR2 ANQGSEA. CDR3 size: 13 residues. The CDR3 here is CSSESGRALTQYF. DNA of the CDR3: TGCAGCAGTGAGAGCGGGAGGGCCTTGACCCAGTACTTC.

This clonotype was detected ten times or more. The genes are TRBV5-1 and TRBJ2-5, with 11 bases that match TRBD2. V trimming: 4 bases; J trimming: 4 bases; junction bases outside the gene matches: 9. This CDR3 has 16 residues. In germline, CDR1 is SGHRS, CDR2 YFSETQ. The CDR3 loop is CASSPPLAGDPETQYF. The CDR3 bases are TGCGCCAGCAGCCCACCACTAGCGGGAGACCCAGAGACCCAGTACTTC.

On this clonotype: Mismatch with germline at one junction end may stem from a read error. This rearrangement joins TRBV7-9 to TRBJ1-1, with 8 bases matching TRBD1. The length of the CDR3 is 14 residues. CDR1 and CDR2 from the germline V gene are SEHNR and FQNEAQ (reference sequence). The CDR3 sequence is CASSFSGQGTEAFF. The CDR3 region has the DNA TGCGCCAGCAGCTTCTCTGGACAGGGTACTGAAGCTTTCTTT. Full variable domain (rest looked up from reference TRBV7-9 and TRBJ1-1): DTGVSQNPRHKITKRGQNVTFRCDPISEHNRLYWYRQTLGQGPEFLTYFQNEAQLEKSRLLSDRFSAERPKGSFSTLEIQRTEQGDSAMYLCASSFSGQGTEAFFGQGTRLTVV.

The rearrangement uses TRBV5-1 and TRBJ2-7; D gene uncertain. The CDR3 has 12 residues. The germline V gene has CDR1 SGHRS and CDR2 YFSETQ. Trimming shortened V by 2 bases and J by 3 bases, and 6 bases separated the two germline ends. CDR3 bases: TGCGCCAGCAGCTTTGACCGCTACGAGCAGTACTTC. This codes for CASSFDRYEQYF.

This chain uses TRBV15 with TRBJ1-1, with a weak D call TRBD1 (6 bases). This CDR3 has 16 amino acids. V lost 6 bases to trimming and J lost 5 bases, with 22 bases between them. CDR1 and CDR2 (germline): LNHNV, YYDKDF (reference sequence). This CDR3 is CATSLLGGRPRTEAFF. In DNA, the CDR3 is TGTGCCACCAGTCTACTAGGGGGACGTCCGAGGACTGAAGCTTTCTTT.

This chain connects TRBV7-8 to TRBJ1-4; D might be TRBD1 (5 bases). Trimming shortened V by 5 bases and J by 8 bases, and 12 bases separated the two germline ends. CDR1 and CDR2 from the germline V gene are SGHVS and FQNEAQ. The CDR3 is made up of 13 amino acids. The CDR3: CASSRGLGEKLFF. The CDR3 DNA is TGTGCCAGCAGCAGGGGATTGGGCGAAAAACTGTTTTTT.

In its sample, this clonotype was seen many times. The genes are TRBV5-1 and TRBJ1-1; D ambiguous. Trimming left V 0 bases short and J 0 bases short, with 9 bases between. CDR1 SGHRS and CDR2 YFSETQ come from the germline V gene. The CDR3 is made up of 15 amino acids. The CDR3 here is CASSLEGVLNTEAFF. As DNA, the CDR3 is TGCGCCAGCAGCTTGGAGGGTGTCTTGAACACTGAAGCTTTCTTT. The variable domain in full, with the rest retrieved from reference TRBV5-1 and TRBJ1-1, is KAGVTQTPRYLIKTRGQQVTLSCSPISGHRSVSWYQQTPGQGLQFLFEYFSETQRNKGNFPGRFSGRQFSNSRSEMNVSTLELGDSALYLCASSLEGVLNTEAFFGQGTRLTVV.

This clonotype was counted between two and nine times. The rearrangement uses TRBV6-1 and TRBJ2-7; weak D call: TRBD2 (6 bases). Germline V gives CDR1 MNHNS, CDR2 SASEGT. The CDR3 covers 15 residues. The V gene lost 6 bases and the J gene lost 1 base, with 16 bases spanning the gap. The CDR3 region is CASRVAAAPSYEQYF. The CDR3 nucleotides are TGTGCCAGCAGGGTAGCGGCGGCTCCATCCTACGAGCAGTACTTC.

The chain combines TRBV7-9 with TRBJ1-6, with D unresolved. V lost 8 bases, J lost 0 bases, and 8 bases lay in between. This CDR3 is built from 14 residues. Per the germline V gene, CDR1 is SEHNR and CDR2 is FQNEAQ (reference sequence). The CDR3 is CASRLGSYNSPLHF. CDR3 DNA: TGTGCCAGCCGTTTGGGCTCCTATAATTCACCCCTCCACTTT.

This clonotype was observed many times. This chain connects TRBV6-5 to TRBJ1-6, with D perhaps matching TRBD1 (5 bases). CDR3 length: 14 residues. V was clipped by 6 bases and J by 14 bases, with 20 bases between them. In germline, CDR1 is MNHEY, CDR2 SVGAGI. The CDR3 here is CASSRDRLEGSLHF. CDR3 coding DNA: TGTGCCAGCAGCCGGGACCGCCTAGAAGGGTCCCTCCACTTT.

The genes are TRBV20-1 and TRBJ1-3; D not certain. The V end was cut by 5 bases, the J end by 0 bases, with 5 bases between. This CDR3 spans 12 amino acids. Germline assignment: CDR1 DFQATT and CDR2 SNEGSKA (reference sequence). In nucleotides, the CDR3 is TGCAGTGCTTTAAGCTCTGGAAACACCATATATTTT. Translation: CSALSSGNTIYF.

This clonotype appeared many times. For the CDR3, the DNA is TGTGCCAGCAGCTTTCCGACTAGCGGGAGGTCGAGGTCCTACGAGCAGTACTTC. It yields the protein CASSFPTSGRSRSYEQYF. This chain joins TRBV7-9 and TRBJ2-7; 13 positions agree with TRBD2. This CDR3 is built from 18 residues. Trimming cost V 3 bases and J 1 base; bases outside gene matches: 9. Germline lookup yields CDR1 SEHNR and CDR2 FQNEAQ (reference sequence).

The sample holds many counts of this clonotype. CDR3 sequence: CASSLWQGEGEQYF. CDR3 nucleotides: TGTGCCAGCAGCTTATGGCAGGGAGAGGGCGAGCAGTACTTC. The chain uses TRBV7-6 and TRBJ2-7; possibly TRBD1 or TRBD2 for D (5 bases each). V lost 2 bases, J lost 6 bases, and 14 bases lay in between. CDR3 length: 14 residues. Germline values: CDR1 SGHVS, CDR2 FNYEAQ. Filled out from reference TRBV7-6 and TRBJ2-7, the complete variable domain reads GAGVSQSPRYKVTKRGQDVALRCDPISGHVSLYWYRQALGQGPEFLTYFNYEAQQDKSGLPNDRFSAERPEGSISTLTIQRTEQRDSAMYRCASSLWQGEGEQYFGPGTRLTVT.

The V call is TRBV2, the J call TRBJ2-7, with 9 positions matching TRBD1. CDR3 length: 12 residues. The V gene end was trimmed by 7 bases and the J gene end by 6 bases; junction bases not matched to a gene: 4. The V gene's germline CDR1 is SNHLY and CDR2 FYNNEI. The CDR3 sequence: CASKPTGGEQYF. The CDR3 DNA is TGTGCCAGCAAGCCGACAGGGGGCGAGCAGTACTTC.

The V and J genes are TRBV12-3 or TRBV12-4 and TRBJ1-1, with no clear D. V was pared by 6 bases and J by 2 bases, with 10 bases between. CDR3 length: 13 residues. CDR3 protein: CASRLNINTEAFF. In DNA, the CDR3 is TGTGCCAGCAGGCTAAACATTAACACTGAAGCTTTCTTT.

The sample holds many counts of this clonotype. The rearrangement uses TRBV5-5 and TRBJ2-5; D might be TRBD1 (5 bases). This CDR3 region has 14 residues. In germline, CDR1 is SGHKS, CDR2 YYEKEE (reference sequence). V was pared by 0 bases and J by 5 bases, with 11 bases between. The CDR3 coding sequence is TGTGCCAGCAGCTTGGAAGTCAGGGATGAGACCCAGTACTTC. Protein: CASSLEVRDETQYF.

This clonotype showed up many times. The chain joins TRBV15 to TRBJ1-2; TRBD1 is a possible D gene (6 bases). Germline-derived CDR1 and CDR2 are LNHNV and YYDKDF (reference sequence). V was pared by 4 bases and J by 2 bases, with 11 bases between. The CDR3 totals 14 residues. CDR3 bases: TGTGCCACCAGCACGGGGGGGCTGAACTATGGCTACACCTTC. This sequence encodes CATSTGGLNYGYTF.

This clonotype was seen more than once but under ten times. This chain links TRBV10-3 with TRBJ1-5, with 8 bases identical to TRBD1. Germline values: CDR1 ENHRY, CDR2 SYGVKD. V lost 5 bases, J lost 5 bases, and 5 bases stayed unmatched. This CDR3 is built from 14 residues. The CDR3 coding sequence is TGTGCCATCAGTTCCGGGACAGGTTATCAGCCCCAGCATTTT. It is translated as CAISSGTGYQPQHF.